This is a list of T cell receptor beta chains from one sample in a study of T cell responses to AZD1222 COVID-19 vaccine. Profiling relied on immunoSEQ multiplex PCR, and the TCRdb table lists in-frame clones only, not all of them. The table includes 55,000 to 85,000 clones, 65% to 85% detected once. The source material was peripheral blood, sampled on day 0 of AZD1222 vaccination. The receptors come from an adult in good health. The CDR3 runs from the conserved cysteine through the conserved F or W. D genes are given only for firm matches. Not all rows give a size; the values are once, few, many and, for expanded clones, a class.

clone_size j_call v_call d_call cdr3_nt cdr3_aa
- TRBJ2-1 TRBV10-3 - TGTGCCATCAGTGATTCCTCAGGGAGCTCCTACAATGAGCAGTTCTTC CAISDSSGSSYNEQFF
- TRBJ2-1 TRBV7-2 - TGTGCCAGCAGCTTAACCCGAAGCTCCTACAATGAGCAGTTCTTC CASSLTRSSYNEQFF
- TRBJ2-2 TRBV9 TRBD1 TGTGCCAGCAGCGTAGCGTCGGGACAGGGAAGCACCGGGGAGCTGTTTTTT CASSVASGQGSTGELFF
- TRBJ2-1 TRBV7-9 - TGTGCCAGCAGCTTACGGACAACCTCTCAAGGTGAGCAGTTCTTC CASSLRTTSQGEQFF
once TRBJ1-6 TRBV9 - TGTGCCAGCAGCGTAGATTTAGAGGGGACGGGCTCACCCCTCCACTTT CASSVDLEGTGSPLHF
- TRBJ1-1 TRBV7-9 - TGTGCCAGCAGCCTCTCACTGGGGGACACTGAAGCTTTCTTT CASSLSLGDTEAFF
- TRBJ1-1 TRBV5-1 - TGCGCCAGCAGCCCGAAAACACCGGGACGGACGTCGAACACTGAAGCTTTCTTT CASSPKTPGRTSNTEAFF
- TRBJ1-1 TRBV18 TRBD1 TGTGCCAGCTCACCACCTTGGGAAGAGGGGGCGAGGAACACTGAAGCTTTCTTT CASSPPWEEGARNTEAFF
- TRBJ1-5 TRBV28 - TGTGCCAGCACCCCGTTATTGAGTTCTAGCAATCAGCCCCAGCATTTT CASTPLLSSSNQPQHF
- TRBJ1-5 TRBV27 - TGTGCCAGCAGTTCCCCAGGGGCCAGCCAGCCCCAGCATTTT CASSSPGASQPQHF